This TCR beta chain was recovered during a study of brain T cells in children with intractable seizures. V trimming: 7 bases; J trimming: 7 bases; junction bases outside the gene matches: 12. The CDR3 is made up of 13 amino acids. Germline V CDR1 and CDR2: SQVTM, ANQGSEA. Sequenced by immunoSEQ multiplex PCR; TCRdb stores in-frame clones only, minus some. The sample shows tens of thousands of clones, around 91% of them seen only once. Study-wide findings and caveats: Only CDR3 sequence similarity suggested viral specificity, without known HCMV serostatus. Clones missing pre-surgery may reflect undersampling of that blood sample.

Only cases whose brain tissue showed the highest T cell transcript signatures were sequenced. Pre-surgery treatment included at least one anti-epileptic drug. About this clone: Its specificity is not known.

The sequencing used peripheral blood, collected at surgery. The TCR comes from a girl between 2 and 10 years old with Rasmussen encephalitis and intractable seizures. This chain connects TRBV29-1 to TRBJ1-1; TRBD1 matches 7 bases. The CDR3 loop reads CSAPGTVDFEAFF. CDR3 nucleotide sequence: TGCAGCGCCCCCGGGACAGTTGACTTTGAAGCTTTCTTT.